Sequencing of this TCR beta chain was carried out in a study of blood T cell repertoires in COVID-19. Study details: T cells, B-cell-depleted T cells, or PBMCs provided the cDNA or gDNA that served as material.

Everyone who took part was roughly 18 to 95 years old, and they came from 24 US areas. Methods used by the authors: By means of reference gene primer amplification, nucleated cell counts were estimated. Repertoires were generated with immunoSEQ multiplex PCR, while TCRdb's copy carries only in-frame clones and drops some. V, J and clone size were drawn from that table, and D and trimming were deduced from the DNA. The table has about half a million clones, more than 85% seen once. The V and J ends lost 2 bases and 0 bases, in that order; junction bases with no gene match: 2. From germline, CDR1 is MGHDK and CDR2 SYGVNS. This CDR3 has 15 residues.

This chain links TRBV25-1 with TRBJ2-3, with TRBD2 matching 7 bases. Sequenced sample: PBMCs or T cells enriched from blood (not recorded which). The receptor comes from an older woman who had recovered from COVID-19. CDR3 loop: CASSEAGDSTDTQYF. CDR3 DNA: TGTGCCAGCAGTGAAGCGGGGGACAGCACAGATACGCAGTATTTT.